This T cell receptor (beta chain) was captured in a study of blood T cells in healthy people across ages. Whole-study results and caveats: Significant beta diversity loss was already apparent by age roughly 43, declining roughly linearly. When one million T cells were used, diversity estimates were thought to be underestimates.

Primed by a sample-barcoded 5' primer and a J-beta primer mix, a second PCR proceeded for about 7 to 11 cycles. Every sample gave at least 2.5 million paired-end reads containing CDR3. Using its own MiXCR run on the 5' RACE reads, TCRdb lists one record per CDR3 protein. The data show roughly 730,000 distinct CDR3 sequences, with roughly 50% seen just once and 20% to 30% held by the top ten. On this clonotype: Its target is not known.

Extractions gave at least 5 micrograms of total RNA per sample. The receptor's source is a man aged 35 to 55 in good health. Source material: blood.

The CDR3 DNA follows: TGTGCCAGCAGCTTAGTGAGTGGGACAGGGGCCCCTATCGCCTCCTACGAGCAGTACTTC. It translates to CASSLVSGTGAPIASYEQYF. This rearrangement joins TRBV7-9 to TRBJ2-7; 10 nucleotides match TRBD1. V dropped 1 base and J dropped 0; count of bases not matched to a gene: 15. The CDR3 spans 20 residues. Germline loops: CDR1 SEHNR, CDR2 FQNEAQ (reference sequence). Full variable domain (outside the CDR3, taken from reference TRBV7-9 and TRBJ2-7): DTGVSQNPRHKITKRGQNVTFRCDPISEHNRLYWYRQTLGQGPEFLTYFQNEAQLEKSRLLSDRFSAERPKGSFSTLEIQRTEQGDSAMYLCASSLVSGTGAPIASYEQYFGPGTRLTVT.